A single sample gave rise to the 20 T cell receptor beta chains below, sequenced in a study of blood T cells in healthy people across ages. For the second PCR, which ran for about 6 to 11 cycles, a sample-barcoded 5' primer and a J-beta primer mix were used. TCRdb re-analysed the 5' RACE reads in MiXCR, keeping a single row per CDR3 protein. This sample has 780,000 or so distinct CDR3 sequences, with just over 55% found just once. Input material: blood. The receptors were gathered from a man aged 40-55 years in good health.

Only a few counts were recorded for this clonotype. The junction departs from germline at one end; a sequencing error may be responsible. The V gene is TRBV11-3, the J gene TRBJ2-3; the D is unclear. CDR3 length: 14 amino acids. Germline V gene sequence: CDR1 SGHNT, CDR2 YENEEA. In DNA form, the CDR3 reads TGTGCTAGCAGCGAGGTTACCCGCACAGATACGCAGTATTTT. It encodes CASSEVTRTDTQYF.

The rearrangement joins TRBV12-3 or TRBV12-4 to TRBJ1-1; D remains ambiguous. The V and J ends lost 4 bases and 7 bases respectively, with 10 bases between them. The CDR3 covers 12 residues. CDR3 DNA: TGTGCCAGCAGTTCCCTCGGAAGTGAAGCTTTCTTT. Residues: CASSSLGSEAFF.

This clonotype was seen more than once but under ten times. The chain combines TRBV27 with TRBJ1-5; the D gene is possibly TRBD1 (6 bases). Per germline, CDR1 MNHEY and CDR2 SMNVEV (reference sequence). This CDR3 region has 16 residues. V gave up 5 bases and J gave up 4 bases, with 18 bases separating them. For the CDR3, the DNA is TGTGCCAGCAGTATAAGACAGGCTGGCGGGAATCAGCCCCAGCATTTT. Amino acid sequence: CASSIRQAGGNQPQHF.

This sequence joins TRBV9 and TRBJ2-5; tentatively, D is TRBD1 or TRBD2 (6 bases each). The germline CDR1 and CDR2 sequences are SGDLS and YYNGEE. Deletions cut 0 bases from V and 5 bases from J, with 14 bases between. The CDR3 has 15 residues. In DNA, the CDR3 is TGTGCCAGCAGCGTAGGCCTACTAGGGGGGGAGACCCAGTACTTC. Amino acids: CASSVGLLGGETQYF.

The rearrangement joins TRBV7-9 to TRBJ2-1; 13 nucleotides align to TRBD2. Germline values: CDR1 SEHNR, CDR2 FQNEAQ (reference sequence). Trimming removed 1 base from V and 4 bases from J; junction bases left unmatched: 4. The CDR3 totals 17 residues. The CDR3 reads CASSLVQGLAGYNEQFF. CDR3 nucleotides: TGTGCCAGCAGCTTAGTTCAGGGACTAGCGGGGTACAATGAGCAGTTCTTC.

The chain combines TRBV5-1 with TRBJ2-1; weak D call: TRBD1 (5 bases). Germline CDR1 and CDR2: SGHRS and YFSETQ. The CDR3 has 15 residues. The ends were cut back, 4 bases at V and 0 bases at J, with 11 bases in the middle. The CDR3 region has the DNA TGCGCCAGCAGCGACTGGGGCGACTCCTACAATGAGCAGTTCTTC. This encodes CASSDWGDSYNEQFF.

This chain connects TRBV27 to TRBJ2-4, with a weak D call TRBD2 (5 bases). Germline CDR1 reads MNHEY; CDR2 reads SMNVEV (reference sequence). V lost 2 bases, J lost 6 bases, and 14 bases lay in between. The CDR3 contains 15 residues. The CDR3 spells CASSLGRTRGNIQYF. DNA of the CDR3: TGTGCCAGCAGTTTAGGTCGTACACGGGGAAACATTCAGTACTTC.

The chain carries TRBV6-6 and TRBJ2-7, with TRBD2 matching over 9 bases. The ends lost 6 bases at V and 0 bases at J; junction bases unmatched: 3. Looked up from germline, CDR1 is MNHNY and CDR2 is SVGAGI (reference sequence). The CDR3 has 14 amino acids. CDR3 in amino acids: CASRGTSSSYEQYF. The CDR3 DNA reads TGTGCCAGCAGGGGGACTAGCTCCTCCTACGAGCAGTACTTC.

This clonotype was counted between two and nine times. The chain joins TRBV5-1 to TRBJ2-1; 8 bases are a match to TRBD1. CDR3 length: 14 residues. Germline V gives CDR1 SGHRS, CDR2 YFSETQ. The V gene end was trimmed by 5 bases and the J gene end by 8 bases; junction bases not matched to a gene: 9. CDR3 loop: CASSRTGSPHEQFF. The CDR3 bases are TGCGCCAGCAGTCGGACAGGGTCTCCCCATGAGCAGTTCTTC.

The genes are TRBV6-5 and TRBJ1-5; D is perhaps TRBD1 (5 bases). CDR1 is MNHEY and CDR2 is SVGAGI in the germline V gene. This CDR3 has 14 residues. Deletions cut 0 bases from V and 5 bases from J, with 8 bases between. The CDR3 sequence: CASSYSGGDQPQHF. In DNA, the CDR3 is TGTGCCAGCAGTTACTCCGGAGGGGATCAGCCCCAGCATTTT.

V and J are TRBV7-2 and TRBJ2-4; 7 bases are shared with TRBD2. The V and J ends lost 1 base and 7 bases, in that order; junction bases with no gene match: 4. From germline, CDR1 is SGHTA and CDR2 FQGNSA. This CDR3 contains 14 residues. The DNA for the CDR3 is TGTGCCAGCAGCTTAGTGAGGCGGGGGAACATTCAGTACTTC. Its translation: CASSLVRRGNIQYF. The full variable domain, its missing parts supplied by reference TRBV7-2 and TRBJ2-4, is GAGVSQSPSNKVTEKGKDVELRCDPISGHTALYWYRQSLGQGLEFLIYFQGNSAPDKSGLPSDRFSAERTGGSVSTLTIQRTQQEDSAVYLCASSLVRRGNIQYFGAGTRLSVL.

This rearrangement joins TRBV29-1 to TRBJ1-5, with no clear D. The length of the CDR3 is 14 residues. Per the germline V gene, CDR1 is SQVTM and CDR2 is ANQGSEA. The V end was cut by 4 bases, the J end by 3 bases, with 13 bases between. CDR3 amino acids: CSVGTDSLNQPQHF. DNA for the CDR3: TGCAGCGTTGGGACGGACTCCCTCAATCAGCCCCAGCATTTT.

The table lists this clonotype with many counts. This chain uses TRBV3-1 with TRBJ2-4; weak D call: TRBD2 (6 bases). Germline CDR1 is LGHDT and CDR2 is YNNKEL (reference sequence). This CDR3 is 14 amino acids long. Trimming left V 3 bases short and J 2 bases short, with 8 bases between. For the CDR3, the DNA is TGTGCCAGCAGCCACGCGGGACCCAAAAACATTCAGTACTTC. Protein product: CASSHAGPKNIQYF.

The J gene is TRBJ1-2, the V gene TRBV5-1; 10 bases line up with TRBD1. From germline, CDR1 is SGHRS and CDR2 YFSETQ. Germline trimming cut 0 bases from V and 7 bases from J; bases unmatched to any gene: 9. The CDR3 sequence is 16 residues long. The CDR3 DNA sequence: TGCGCCAGCAGCTTGGAATCGTCCGGGACAGGGGTTGGCTACACCTTC. Translated: CASSLESSGTGVGYTF.

J is TRBJ2-3 and V is TRBV24-1, with 13 bases aligning to TRBD2. The germline gives CDR1 KGHDR, CDR2 SFDVKD. The CDR3 has 17 amino acids. After removal of 5 bases from V and 8 bases from J, the junction contained 12 bases not matched to a gene. The CDR3, as DNA: TGTGCCACCAGTGCCCCAGGACTAGCGGGAGAGGTCGGTACGCAGTATTTT. The encoded protein is CATSAPGLAGEVGTQYF.

This chain joins TRBV7-9 and TRBJ2-7, with TRBD2 as a possible D gene (5 bases). The germline V gene has CDR1 SEHNR and CDR2 FQNEAQ (reference sequence). The CDR3 runs 15 residues. The V end lost 1 base, the J end lost 4 bases, and 14 bases lay between the germline ends. This CDR3 reads CASSLEGGSIYEQYF. Written as DNA, the CDR3 is TGTGCCAGCAGCTTAGAAGGCGGGTCTATATACGAGCAGTACTTC.

The rearrangement uses TRBV5-1 and TRBJ2-3, with TRBD2 matching over 9 bases. The CDR3 has 22 residues. The germline V gene encodes CDR1 SGHRS and CDR2 YFSETQ. Trimming took 0 bases from V and 5 from J; bases not matched to a gene: 25. The CDR3 here is CASSLVFSRSPAAGGPEDTQYF. The CDR3 coding sequence is TGCGCCAGCAGCTTGGTTTTCTCTCGTTCACCCGCGGCGGGGGGGCCGGAAGATACGCAGTATTTT.

This rearrangement joins TRBV10-3 to TRBJ2-1; tentative D call: TRBD2 (5 bases). There are 14 residues in the CDR3. V dropped 3 bases and J dropped 5 bases, with 11 bases sitting between them. The V gene's germline CDR1 is ENHRY and CDR2 SYGVKD. The CDR3 region is CAISERGRDNEQFF. Here the CDR3 DNA reads TGTGCCATCAGTGAACGGGGTAGGGACAATGAGCAGTTCTTC.

The V and J genes are TRBV20-1 and TRBJ2-3, with D tentatively TRBD1 or TRBD2 (7 bases each). Germline assignment: CDR1 DFQATT and CDR2 SNEGSKA (reference sequence). The V end lost 6 bases, the J end lost 2 bases, and 15 bases lay between the germline ends. The CDR3 has 14 residues. The CDR3 is CSAEQGGYTDTQYF. In nucleotides, the CDR3 is TGCAGTGCCGAGCAGGGGGGGTACACAGATACGCAGTATTTT.

This sequence joins TRBV29-1 and TRBJ2-4; TRBD1 matches 7 bases. The last part of the DNA fits TRBJ2-7 better; the J call may be wrong. The CDR3 spans 13 residues. CDR1 SQVTM and CDR2 ANQGSEA come from the germline V gene. The CDR3 protein is CSVTRDSGNEQYF. CDR3 bases: TGCAGCGTTACCCGGGACAGCGGCAACGAGCAGTACTTC.